This TCR beta chain comes out of a study of Graves' ophthalmopathy and Graves' hyperthyroidism. The TCR beta CDR3 regions underwent amplification from RNA transcripts. Second-round multiplex PCR followed a first-round RT-PCR using HTBI primers. TCRdb itself ran the multiplex PCR reads through MiXCR, one entry per CDR3 protein. This sample has 500,000 to 600,000 distinct CDR3 sequences, with 35% to 40% found just once. This CDR3 is 15 amino acids long. Trimming took 5 bases from V and 2 from J; bases not matched to a gene: 12. CDR1 is DFQATT and CDR2 is SNEGSKA in the germline V gene (reference sequence).

The genes are TRBV20-1 and TRBJ2-7, with 7 bases fitting TRBD1. This sequence was found in an adult man with Graves' hyperthyroidism. The sample was peripheral blood or thyroid tissue (not recorded which). CDR3 protein: CSASHSRDSPYEQYF. The CDR3 region has the DNA TGCAGTGCTTCCCATTCCCGGGACAGCCCCTACGAGCAGTACTTC.